This T cell receptor beta chain derives from a study of T-cell memory formation after mild COVID-19. Background on the study: TCR clusters were largely donor specific. Findings and limits, study-wide: Pre-infection memory held some responding clones, suggesting pre-existing cross-reactive T cells responded. CD4+ clones that contracted lay mainly in CM and EM; CD8+ ones lay in EMRA. Clones shrinking from day 15 to 85 showed even CD4/CD8 mixes; later expanders tilted CD4+.

In its sample, this clonotype was seen a few times. The antigen is unknown. Trimming cost V 0 bases and J 2 bases, with 26 bases left between them. Germline CDR1 LGHNA, CDR2 YSLEER. The CDR3 length is 22 residues. TCRdb independently ran MiXCR on the 5' RACE reads; one entry per CDR3 protein. The sample includes about 340,000 distinct CDR3 sequences, under 15% seen only once; the top ten take under 25%. The sequenced sample consisted of PBMCs or a T cell subset sorted from them (not recorded which). The source of this sequence is a man aged 18 to 29 who had mild COVID-19 (a few samples of this study predate the infection). Cell type and time point are not known. J is TRBJ2-6 and V is TRBV4-3, with D tentatively TRBD1 (5 bases). For the CDR3, the DNA is TGCGCCAGCAGCCAAGATAGTGGAGTTTGGGGCAGGGCTAGACCTGGGGCCAACGTCCTGACTTTC. Protein product: CASSQDSGVWGRARPGANVLTF.